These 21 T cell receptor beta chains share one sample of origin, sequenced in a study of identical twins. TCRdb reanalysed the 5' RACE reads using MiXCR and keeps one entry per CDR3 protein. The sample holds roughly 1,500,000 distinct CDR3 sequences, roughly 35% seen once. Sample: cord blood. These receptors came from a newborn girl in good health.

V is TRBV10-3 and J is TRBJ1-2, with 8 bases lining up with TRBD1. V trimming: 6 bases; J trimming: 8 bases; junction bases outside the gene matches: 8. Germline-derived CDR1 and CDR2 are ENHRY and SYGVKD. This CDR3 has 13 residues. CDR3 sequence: CAISLTGAGGYTF. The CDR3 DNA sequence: TGTGCCATCAGCCTGACAGGGGCCGGCGGCTACACCTTC.

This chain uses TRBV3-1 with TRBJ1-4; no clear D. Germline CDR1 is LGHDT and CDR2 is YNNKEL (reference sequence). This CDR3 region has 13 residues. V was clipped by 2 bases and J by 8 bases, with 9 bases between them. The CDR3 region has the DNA TGTGCCAGCAGCCAAATTGACGGGGAAAAACTGTTTTTT. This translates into CASSQIDGEKLFF.

The CDR3 loop reads CSAGDIQETQYF. CDR3 bases: TGCAGTGCTGGGGACATCCAAGAGACCCAGTACTTC. V gene TRBV20-1 combines with J gene TRBJ2-5, with a possible D match to TRBD1 (6 bases). V shed 5 bases and J shed 1 base, with 8 bases lying between them. The CDR3 contains 12 residues. Germline lookup yields CDR1 DFQATT and CDR2 SNEGSKA (reference sequence).

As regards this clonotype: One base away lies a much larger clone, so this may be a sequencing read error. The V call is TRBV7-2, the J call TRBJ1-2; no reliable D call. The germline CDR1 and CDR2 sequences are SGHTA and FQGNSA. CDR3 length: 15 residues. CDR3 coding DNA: TGTGTCAGCAGCTTAGCGGCTGCGGTATCAGTACTCCCCACCTTC. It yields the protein CVSSLAAAVSVLPTF. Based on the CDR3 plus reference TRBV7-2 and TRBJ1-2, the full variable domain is GAGVSQSPSNKVTEKGKDVELRCDPISGHTALYWYRQSLGQGLEFLIYFQGNSAPDKSGLPSDRFSAERTGGSVSTLTIQRTQQEDSAVYLCVSSLAAAVSVLPTFGSGTRLTVV.

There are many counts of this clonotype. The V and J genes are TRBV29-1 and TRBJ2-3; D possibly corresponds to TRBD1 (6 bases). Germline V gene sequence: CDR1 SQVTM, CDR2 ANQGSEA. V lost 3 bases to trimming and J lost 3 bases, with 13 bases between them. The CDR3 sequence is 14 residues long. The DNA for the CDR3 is TGCAGCGTTGATCCACAGGGAGCTACAGATACGCAGTATTTT. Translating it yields CSVDPQGATDTQYF.

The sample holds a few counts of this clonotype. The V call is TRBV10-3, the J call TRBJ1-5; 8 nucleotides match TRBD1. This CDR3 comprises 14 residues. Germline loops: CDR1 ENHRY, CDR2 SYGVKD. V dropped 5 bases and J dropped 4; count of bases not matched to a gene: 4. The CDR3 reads CAISFGQGNQPQHF. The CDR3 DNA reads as TGTGCCATCAGTTTTGGACAGGGAAATCAGCCCCAGCATTTT.

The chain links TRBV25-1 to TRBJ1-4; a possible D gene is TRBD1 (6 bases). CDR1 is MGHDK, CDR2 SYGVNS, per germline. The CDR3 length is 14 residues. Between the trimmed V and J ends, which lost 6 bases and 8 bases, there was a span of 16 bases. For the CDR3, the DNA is TGTGCCAGCAGAGCACAGGGAGTAACGGAAAAACTGTTTTTT. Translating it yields CASRAQGVTEKLFF. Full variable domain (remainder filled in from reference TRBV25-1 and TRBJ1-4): EADIYQTPRYLVIGTGKKITLECSQTMGHDKMYWYQQDPGMELHLIHYSYGVNSTEKGDLSSESTVSRIRTEHFPLTLESARPSHTSQYLCASRAQGVTEKLFFGSGTQLSVL.

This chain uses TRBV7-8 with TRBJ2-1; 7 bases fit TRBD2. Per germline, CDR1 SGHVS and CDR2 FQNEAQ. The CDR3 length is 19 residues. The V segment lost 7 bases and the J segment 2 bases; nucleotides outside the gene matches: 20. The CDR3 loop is CASNVVRAGTYSAYNEQFF. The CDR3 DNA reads TGTGCCAGCAACGTGGTAAGAGCGGGAACCTATTCCGCCTACAATGAGCAGTTCTTC.

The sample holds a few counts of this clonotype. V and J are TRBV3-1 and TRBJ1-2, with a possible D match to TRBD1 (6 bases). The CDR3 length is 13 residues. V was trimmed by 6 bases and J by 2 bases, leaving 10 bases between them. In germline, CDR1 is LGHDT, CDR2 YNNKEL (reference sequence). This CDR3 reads CASSHDRNYGYTF. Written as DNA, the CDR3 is TGTGCCAGCAGTCATGACAGGAACTATGGCTACACCTTC.

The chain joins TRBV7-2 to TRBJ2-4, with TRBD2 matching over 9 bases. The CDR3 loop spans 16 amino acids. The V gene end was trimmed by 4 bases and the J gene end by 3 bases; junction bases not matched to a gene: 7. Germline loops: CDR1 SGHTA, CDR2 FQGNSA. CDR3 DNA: TGTGCCAGCAGCTCTGTAGCGGGAGTAATCAAAAACATTCAGTACTTC. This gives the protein CASSSVAGVIKNIQYF. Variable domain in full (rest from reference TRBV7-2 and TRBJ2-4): GAGVSQSPSNKVTEKGKDVELRCDPISGHTALYWYRQSLGQGLEFLIYFQGNSAPDKSGLPSDRFSAERTGGSVSTLTIQRTQQEDSAVYLCASSSVAGVIKNIQYFGAGTRLSVL.

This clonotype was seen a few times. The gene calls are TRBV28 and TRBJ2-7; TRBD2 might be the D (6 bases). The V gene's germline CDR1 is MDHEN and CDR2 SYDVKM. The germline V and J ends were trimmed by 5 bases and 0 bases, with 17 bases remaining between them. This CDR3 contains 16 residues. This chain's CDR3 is CASSPFGGGASYEQYF. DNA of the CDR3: TGTGCCAGCAGTCCTTTCGGCGGAGGGGCCTCCTACGAGCAGTACTTC.

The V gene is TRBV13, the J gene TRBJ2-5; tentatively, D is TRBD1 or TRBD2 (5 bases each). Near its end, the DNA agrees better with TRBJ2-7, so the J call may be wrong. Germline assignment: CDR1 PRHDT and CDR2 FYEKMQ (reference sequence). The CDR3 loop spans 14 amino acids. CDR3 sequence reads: CASSSGDGPYEQYF. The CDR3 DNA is TGTGCCAGCAGCTCCGGGGACGGACCCTACGAGCAGTACTTC.

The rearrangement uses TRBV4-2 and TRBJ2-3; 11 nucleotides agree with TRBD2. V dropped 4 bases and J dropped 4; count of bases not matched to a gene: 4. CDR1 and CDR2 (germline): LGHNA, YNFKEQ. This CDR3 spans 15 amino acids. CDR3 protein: CASSRSSGGPDTQYF. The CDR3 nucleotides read TGTGCCAGCAGCCGCTCTAGCGGGGGGCCAGATACGCAGTATTTT.

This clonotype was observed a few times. CDR3 protein: CAISDTVYSNQPQHF. CDR3 in DNA: TGTGCCATCAGTGATACAGTGTATAGCAATCAGCCCCAGCATTTT. The V call is TRBV10-3, the J call TRBJ1-5; D gene ambiguous. Trimming left V 3 bases short and J 0 bases short, with 9 bases between. This CDR3 is built from 15 residues. Germline V lookup: CDR1 ENHRY, CDR2 SYGVKD.

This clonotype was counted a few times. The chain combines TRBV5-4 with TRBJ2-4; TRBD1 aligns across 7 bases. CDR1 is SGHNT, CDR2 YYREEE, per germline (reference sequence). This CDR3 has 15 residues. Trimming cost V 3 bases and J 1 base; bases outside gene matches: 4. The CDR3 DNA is TGTGCCAGCAGCTCGGTACAGGGGGCCAAAAACATTCAGTACTTC. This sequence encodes CASSSVQGAKNIQYF.

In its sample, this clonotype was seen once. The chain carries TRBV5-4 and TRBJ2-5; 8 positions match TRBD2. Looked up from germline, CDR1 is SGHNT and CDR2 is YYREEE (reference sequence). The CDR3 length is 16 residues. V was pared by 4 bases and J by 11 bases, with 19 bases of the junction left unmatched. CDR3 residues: CASSLLQRGLGNEQYF. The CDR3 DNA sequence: TGTGCCAGCAGCCTCCTTCAGCGGGGGTTGGGCAATGAGCAGTACTTC.

CDR3 sequence: CASSEAGGEKLFF. The CDR3 nucleotides read TGTGCCAGCAGTGAAGCGGGGGGGGAAAAACTGTTTTTT. V usage is TRBV6-1 and J usage is TRBJ1-4, with a weak D call TRBD1 (5 bases). The length of the CDR3 is 13 residues. From germline, CDR1 is MNHNS and CDR2 SASEGT. The ends were cut back, 0 bases at V and 8 bases at J, with 7 bases in the middle.

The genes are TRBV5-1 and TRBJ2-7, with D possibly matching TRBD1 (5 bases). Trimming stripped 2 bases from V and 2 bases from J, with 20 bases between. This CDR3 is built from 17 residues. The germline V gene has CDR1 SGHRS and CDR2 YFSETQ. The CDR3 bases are TGCGCCAGCAGCTTTGGCAGGGTACGGACCCCCACCTACGAGCAGTACTTC. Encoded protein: CASSFGRVRTPTYEQYF.

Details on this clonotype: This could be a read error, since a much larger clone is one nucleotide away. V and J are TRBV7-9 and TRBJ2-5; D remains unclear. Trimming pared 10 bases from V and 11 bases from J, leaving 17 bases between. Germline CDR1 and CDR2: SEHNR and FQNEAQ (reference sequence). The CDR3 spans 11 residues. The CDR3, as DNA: TGTGCCATCCTAATGCCAAATGAGCAGTACTTC. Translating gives CAILMPNEQYF.

CDR3 sequence (DNA): TGTGCCACGTCTCCGGAGACAGGGGTATTTCATCAGCCCCAGCATTTT. This gives the protein CATSPETGVFHQPQHF. This sequence joins TRBV7-2 and TRBJ1-5, with TRBD1 matching 8 bases. Trimming cost V 10 bases and J 5 bases; bases outside gene matches: 16. Germline values: CDR1 SGHTA, CDR2 FQGNSA. CDR3 length equals 16 residues. The full variable domain, in which reference TRBV7-2 and TRBJ1-5 provide the parts outside the CDR3, is GAGVSQSPSNKVTEKGKDVELRCDPISGHTALYWYRQSLGQGLEFLIYFQGNSAPDKSGLPSDRFSAERTGGSVSTLTIQRTQQEDSAVYLCATSPETGVFHQPQHFGDGTRLSIL.

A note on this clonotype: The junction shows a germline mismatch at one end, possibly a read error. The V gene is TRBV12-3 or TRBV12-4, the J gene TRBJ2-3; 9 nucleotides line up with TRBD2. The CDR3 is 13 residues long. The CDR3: CASRTSGADAQYF. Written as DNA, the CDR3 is TGTGCCAGCAGGACTAGCGGAGCAGATGCGCAATATTTT.